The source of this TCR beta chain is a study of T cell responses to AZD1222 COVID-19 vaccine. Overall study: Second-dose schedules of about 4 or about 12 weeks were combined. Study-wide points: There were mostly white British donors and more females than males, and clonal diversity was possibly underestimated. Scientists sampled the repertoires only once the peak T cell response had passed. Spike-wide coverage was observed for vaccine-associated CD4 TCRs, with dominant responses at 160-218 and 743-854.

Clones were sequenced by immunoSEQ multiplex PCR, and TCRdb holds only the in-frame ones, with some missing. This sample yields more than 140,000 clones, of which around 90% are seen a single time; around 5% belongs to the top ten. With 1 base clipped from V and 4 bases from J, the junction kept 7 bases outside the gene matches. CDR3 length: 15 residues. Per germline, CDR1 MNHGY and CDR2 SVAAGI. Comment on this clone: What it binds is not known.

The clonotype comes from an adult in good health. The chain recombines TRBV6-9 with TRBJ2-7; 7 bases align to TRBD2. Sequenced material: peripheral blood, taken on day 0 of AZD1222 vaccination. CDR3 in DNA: TGTGCCAGCAGTTATTGCCCTAGCGGCCCATACGAGCAGTACTTC. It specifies CASSYCPSGPYEQYF.